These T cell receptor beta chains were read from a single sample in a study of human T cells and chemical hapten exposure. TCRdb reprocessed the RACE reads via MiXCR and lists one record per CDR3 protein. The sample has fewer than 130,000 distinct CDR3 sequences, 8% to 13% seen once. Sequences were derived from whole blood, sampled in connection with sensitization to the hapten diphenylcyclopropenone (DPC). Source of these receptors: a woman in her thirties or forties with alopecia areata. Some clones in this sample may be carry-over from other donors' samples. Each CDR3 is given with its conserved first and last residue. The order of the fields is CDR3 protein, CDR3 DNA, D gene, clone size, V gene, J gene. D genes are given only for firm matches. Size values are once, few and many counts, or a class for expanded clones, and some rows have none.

CSARPNDRTQYF	TGCAGTGCTAGGCCTAACGATCGGACCCAGTACTTC	NA	NA	TRBV20-1	TRBJ2-5
CASSENQWNEQFF	TGTGCCAGCAGTGAAAACCAGTGGAATGAGCAGTTCTTC	NA	many	TRBV6-1	TRBJ2-1
CASSKGRPNTGELFF	TGTGCCAGTAGTAAGGGCCGCCCGAACACCGGGGAGCTGTTTTTT	NA	NA	TRBV19	TRBJ2-2
CASSSAGAGFYNEQFF	TGTGCCAGCAGCTCAGCGGGAGCTGGCTTCTACAATGAGCAGTTCTTC	TRBD2	NA	TRBV5-4	TRBJ2-1
CATRRGNYEQYF	TGTGCCACGCGGCGGGGGAACTACGAGCAGTACTTC	TRBD2	many	TRBV12-3/TRBV12-4	TRBJ2-7
CASSPQGVSGNTIYF	TGTGCCAGCTCGCCCCAGGGCGTCTCTGGAAACACCATATATTTT	NA	NA	TRBV18	TRBJ1-3
CASSFGLAGPSTDTQYF	TGTGCCAGCAGCTTTGGACTAGCGGGGCCTAGCACAGATACGCAGTATTTT	TRBD2	many	TRBV7-2	TRBJ2-3
CASSDYIPEETQYF	TGTGCCAGCTCCGACTACATCCCCGAGGAGACCCAGTACTTC	NA	NA	TRBV18	TRBJ2-5
CASSVTGNNSPLHF	TGTGCCAGCAGCGTGACAGGGAATAATTCACCCCTCCACTTT	TRBD1	few	TRBV9	TRBJ1-6
CSASTSGAGETQYF	TGCAGTGCTTCGACTAGCGGGGCTGGGGAGACCCAGTACTTC	TRBD2	many	TRBV20-1	TRBJ2-5
CASSLAGTGLSGELFF	TGTGCCAGCAGTTTGGCCGGGACAGGCTTAAGCGGGGAGCTGTTTTTT	TRBD1	NA	TRBV12-3/TRBV12-4	TRBJ2-2
CASSLDPTGVYGGELFF	TGTGCCAGCAGCTTAGACCCGACAGGGGTTTATGGCGGGGAGCTGTTTTTT	TRBD1	many	TRBV11-3	TRBJ2-2
CASSIEWIYNEQFF	TGTGCCAGTAGTATAGAATGGATCTACAATGAGCAGTTCTTC	NA	few	TRBV19	TRBJ2-1
CASRSERREKLFF	TGTGCCAGTAGATCCGAGCGGCGGGAAAAACTGTTTTTT	NA	many	TRBV19	TRBJ1-4
CASSLSQGEGYEQYF	TGTGCCAGCAGCTTAAGCCAGGGGGAAGGTTACGAGCAGTACTTC	TRBD1	NA	TRBV7-8	TRBJ2-7
CSGGRGGTEAFF	TGCAGCGGTGGCAGGGGCGGGACTGAAGCTTTCTTT	NA	NA	TRBV29-1	TRBJ1-1
CASSLGTKGPYF	TGTGCCAGCAGCTTAGGGACAAAGGGCCCGTACTTC	NA	NA	TRBV7-2	TRBJ2-7
CASSRTDTDTQYF	TGCGCCAGCAGCCGGACAGACACAGATACGCAGTATTTT	NA	NA	TRBV5-1	TRBJ2-3
CASSPPGLAGDEQFF	TGTGCCAGCTCACCCCCCGGACTAGCGGGGGATGAGCAGTTCTTC	TRBD2	many	TRBV18	TRBJ2-1
CASSLKGFGYTF	TGTGCCAGCAGCTTAAAGGGGTTTGGCTACACCTTC	NA	NA	TRBV7-9	TRBJ1-2
CASSQDIQGSANYGYTF	TGCGCCAGCAGCCAAGATATCCAGGGCTCCGCTAACTATGGCTACACCTTC	NA	many	TRBV4-3	TRBJ1-2
CASRRTEYGEQFF	TGTGCCAGCAGAAGGACAGAGTACGGTGAGCAGTTCTTC	NA	NA	TRBV6-2/TRBV6-3	TRBJ2-1
CASSHPSQGGATDTQYF	TGTGCCAGCAGCCACCCCAGCCAGGGGGGGGCGACAGATACGCAGTATTTT	NA	NA	TRBV3-1	TRBJ2-3
CASSLVGARYNEQFF	TGTGCCAGCAGCCTTGTGGGGGCCCGCTACAATGAGCAGTTCTTC	NA	NA	TRBV5-4	TRBJ2-1
CASGLVPAYEQYF	TGTGCTAGTGGTTTGGTTCCGGCGTACGAGCAGTACTTC	NA	NA	TRBV12-5	TRBJ2-7
CASTTPLAGGGNEQFF	TGTGCCAGCACCACCCCGCTAGCGGGAGGGGGCAATGAGCAGTTCTTC	TRBD2	few	TRBV28	TRBJ2-1
CSARGGSGEADTQYF	TGCAGTGCTAGAGGGGGGTCGGGAGAGGCAGATACGCAGTATTTT	NA	NA	TRBV20-1	TRBJ2-3
CASSPQESYEQYF	TGTGCCAGCAGCCCTCAGGAATCCTACGAGCAGTACTTC	NA	NA	TRBV7-6	TRBJ2-7
CSARTGGGEQYF	TGCAGCGCCCGGACAGGGGGTGGGGAGCAGTACTTC	TRBD1	NA	TRBV29-1	TRBJ2-7
CASSLGGQVQPQHF	TGTGCCAGCTCACTGGGCGGGCAGGTCCAGCCCCAGCATTTT	NA	few	TRBV18	TRBJ1-5
CATSSRQGRNTGELFF	TGTGCCACCAGTTCTCGACAGGGAAGGAACACCGGGGAGCTGTTTTTT	TRBD1	NA	TRBV24-1	TRBJ2-2
CASSLLAHPTNTEAFF	TGTGCCAGCAGTTTATTGGCTCACCCCACGAACACTGAAGCTTTCTTT	NA	many	TRBV28	TRBJ1-1
CASSPNLLKTGGDSRNIQYF	TGTGCCAGCAGCCCGAACCTTCTCAAGACAGGGGGCGATTCGCGGAACATTCAGTACTTC	TRBD1	NA	TRBV5-5	TRBJ2-4
CASSQQPTGRGEQYF	TGTGCCAGCAGCCAACAACCCACCGGCCGGGGCGAGCAGTACTTC	NA	few	TRBV3-1	TRBJ2-7
CASSSPGQGALDQPQHF	TGTGCCAGCAGTTCGCCGGGACAGGGGGCGCTTGATCAGCCCCAGCATTTT	TRBD1	NA	TRBV28	TRBJ1-5
CASSGDSGANVLTF	TGCGCCAGCAGCGGGGACTCTGGGGCCAACGTCCTGACTTTC	NA	NA	TRBV10-1	TRBJ2-6
CASSFGLDSYEQYF	TGTGCCAGCAGCTTTGGACTCGATTCCTACGAGCAGTACTTC	NA	few	TRBV9	TRBJ2-7
CSATGWEGFGTEAFF	TGCAGTGCTACAGGATGGGAGGGTTTTGGCACTGAAGCTTTCTTT	NA	NA	TRBV20-1	TRBJ1-1
CASSQNRGSTEAFF	TGTGCCAGCAGCCAAAACAGGGGGAGCACTGAAGCTTTCTTT	TRBD1	many	TRBV7-2	TRBJ1-1
CASSPDGPQNTEAFF	TGTGCCAGCAGTCCTGATGGCCCCCAGAACACTGAAGCTTTCTTT	NA	few	TRBV12-3/TRBV12-4	TRBJ1-1
CASTPGTNHYNEQFF	TGTGCCAGCACCCCTGGGACTAATCACTACAATGAGCAGTTCTTC	TRBD2	NA	TRBV6-6	TRBJ2-1
CASSSNPGAYEQYF	TGTGCCAGCAGCTCTAACCCAGGGGCCTACGAGCAGTACTTC	NA	few	TRBV7-2	TRBJ2-7
CSVETGAGYTF	TGCAGCGTTGAGACAGGGGCTGGCTACACCTTC	TRBD1	few	TRBV29-1	TRBJ1-2
CSARDPQGATNEKLFF	TGCAGTGCTAGAGATCCTCAGGGAGCCACTAATGAAAAACTGTTTTTT	NA	many	TRBV20-1	TRBJ1-4
CASSQMNTEAFF	TGTGCCAGCAGCCAGATGAACACTGAAGCTTTCTTT	NA	many	TRBV11-2	TRBJ1-1
CASSLIGEHPYNEQFF	TGCGCCAGCAGCTTGATCGGGGAGCACCCGTACAATGAGCAGTTCTTC	NA	NA	TRBV5-1	TRBJ2-1
CSASGTGGKEQYF	TGCAGTGCGTCCGGGACAGGGGGAAAGGAGCAGTACTTC	TRBD1	few	TRBV20-1	TRBJ2-7
CASSLTGGSTEAFF	TGTGCCAGCAGCCTGACAGGGGGCTCCACTGAAGCTTTCTTT	TRBD1	few	TRBV6-4	TRBJ1-1
CASSLGWGIGPQHF	TGTGCCAGCAGTTTAGGTTGGGGTATAGGGCCCCAGCATTTT	NA	many	TRBV27	TRBJ1-5
CASSPARAGTQYF	TGTGCCAGCAGCCCAGCCAGGGCGGGGACCCAGTACTTC	NA	NA	TRBV3-1	TRBJ2-5